The 15 T cell receptor beta chains below all came from one sample that was sequenced in a study of OX40 agonist ivuxolimab in advanced cancers. The method was immunoSEQ multiplex PCR; TCRdb's version includes in-frame clones alone and lacks a portion of them. This sample has roughly 50,000 clones; approximately 80% occur once, and the top ten carry under 4%. Sequences were derived from CD4+ or CD8+ T cells sorted from blood, sampled in a trial of the OX40 agonist ivuxolimab. The origin of the receptors is an adult with an advanced solid tumor such as melanoma, head and neck, liver or kidney cancer.

In this sample, this clone turned up a few times. This chain joins TRBV6-5 and TRBJ2-7; D may be TRBD1 (7 bases). Germline values: CDR1 MNHEY, CDR2 SVGAGI. This CDR3 region has 15 residues. Deletions cut 7 bases from V and 6 bases from J, with 22 bases between. The CDR3 protein is CASTLGGQRGSEQYF. Written as DNA, the CDR3 is TGTGCCAGCACCTTGGGGGGACAGAGAGGGTCCGAGCAGTACTTC.

The chain combines TRBV18 with TRBJ2-7; TRBD2 aligns across 13 bases. J was trimmed by 5 bases and V by 2 bases; bases with no gene match: 3. The V gene's germline CDR1 is KGHSH and CDR2 LQKENI. The CDR3 is made up of 15 amino acids. DNA for the CDR3: TGTGCCAGCTCACCAAACGGACTAGCGGGAGACGAGCAGTACTTC. Protein product: CASSPNGLAGDEQYF.

The chain recombines TRBV5-4 with TRBJ2-1; 7 bases fit TRBD2. The V gene end was trimmed by 2 bases and the J gene end by 8 bases; junction bases not matched to a gene: 13. This CDR3 comprises 16 residues. Germline CDR1 reads SGHNT; CDR2 reads YYREEE (reference sequence). The CDR3 DNA reads TGTGCCAGCAGCTTCGGGGCGGGAGCGGGTGGCGATGAGCAGTTCTTC. Protein sequence: CASSFGAGAGGDEQFF.

V is TRBV28 and J is TRBJ2-2, with a weak D call TRBD1 (5 bases). Germline V gene lookup returns CDR1 MDHEN and CDR2 SYDVKM. V lost 3 bases and J lost 0, with 23 bases in between. The CDR3 totals 20 residues. CDR3 nucleotides: TGTGCCAGCAGTTTGGGGCCTTTGGCAATGGGGTCTTCGAACACCGGGGAGCTGTTTTTT. Translating it yields CASSLGPLAMGSSNTGELFF.

The V and J genes are TRBV11-2 and TRBJ2-5; D is unclear. The length of the CDR3 is 12 residues. Germline V gene sequence: CDR1 SGHAT, CDR2 FQNNGV. Trimming removed 2 bases at V and 4 bases at J, with 5 bases between. The CDR3 loop is CASSLSRETQYF. CDR3 DNA sequence: TGTGCCAGCAGCTTAAGTAGAGAGACCCAGTACTTC.

The chain is built from TRBV28 and TRBJ1-2; no clear D gene. V was clipped by 2 bases and J by 3 bases, with 7 bases between them. CDR1 is MDHEN, CDR2 SYDVKM, per germline. This CDR3 region has 13 residues. The CDR3 DNA sequence: TGTGCCAGCAGTTTAGAGGCAGACTATGGCTACACCTTC. This codes for CASSLEADYGYTF.

The chain joins TRBV4-1 to TRBJ1-1; 8 bases align to TRBD1. Germline V gives CDR1 MGHRA, CDR2 YSYEKL. The CDR3 spans 16 residues. V lost 4 bases and J lost 0; bases outside the gene matches: 7. This CDR3 is CASSPRGTGMNTEAFF. Written as DNA, the CDR3 is TGCGCCAGCAGCCCCCGAGGGACAGGAATGAACACTGAAGCTTTCTTT.

A word on this clone: At one end, the junction sequence differs from germline, possibly due to a read error. The chain recombines TRBV28 with TRBJ1-1, with 9 bases identical to TRBD1. The CDR3 is 11 amino acids. Germline V CDR1 and CDR2: MDHEN, SYDVKM. Here the CDR3 reads CASSLRWDRVF. The CDR3 region has the DNA TGTGCCAGCAGTTTAAGGTGGGACAGGGTCTTT.

The V and J genes are TRBV10-2 and TRBJ2-1; 11 positions agree with TRBD2. V was pared by 6 bases and J by 6 bases, with 10 bases of the junction left unmatched. The length of the CDR3 is 16 residues. Germline V gene sequence: CDR1 WSHSY, CDR2 SAAADI. CDR3 DNA sequence: TGCGCCAGCAGCGCGGTAGCGGGAGGGCCCCCCAATGAGCAGTTCTTC. Translating gives CASSAVAGGPPNEQFF.

CDR3 in amino acids: CASSLGKYTEAFF. The DNA for the CDR3 is TGTGCCAGCAGCTTGGGAAAGTACACTGAAGCTTTCTTT. The rearrangement links TRBV11-3 to TRBJ1-1; D unresolved. V lost 3 bases, J lost 3 bases, and 8 bases lay in between. The CDR3 extends over 13 amino acids. Looked up from germline, CDR1 is SGHNT and CDR2 is YENEEA.

This chain uses TRBV27 with TRBJ1-3; the D gene is possibly TRBD1 (6 bases). Deletions cut 6 bases from V and 8 bases from J, with 20 bases between. Germline CDR1 is MNHEY and CDR2 is SMNVEV (reference sequence). This CDR3 is built from 15 residues. The chain's CDR3 is CASSFSAGAAYTIYF. In DNA form, the CDR3 reads TGTGCCAGCAGCTTTTCCGCAGGGGCTGCTTACACCATATATTTT.

As concerns this clone: Distinct nucleotide sequences in the sample also encode this CDR3. This chain uses TRBV7-2 with TRBJ2-1; 9 bases are a match to TRBD2. The length of the CDR3 is 16 residues. The germline V gene encodes CDR1 SGHTA and CDR2 FQGNSA. Germline trimming cut 1 base from V and 5 bases from J; bases unmatched to any gene: 6. Written as DNA, the CDR3 is TGTGCCAGCAGCTTAGGTCCGGCGGGGGGGGACAATGAGCAGTTCTTC. Protein sequence: CASSLGPAGGDNEQFF.

The V and J genes are TRBV30 and TRBJ1-3; D is uncertain. The CDR3 contains 14 residues. Looked up from germline, CDR1 is GTSNPN and CDR2 is SVGIG (reference sequence). V dropped 4 bases and J dropped 1 base, with 11 bases sitting between them. In DNA, the CDR3 is TGTGCCTGGATGCGGAGACTTTCTGGAAACACCATATATTTT. Its translation: CAWMRRLSGNTIYF. Supplemented by reference TRBV30 and TRBJ1-3, the full variable domain reads SQTIHQWPATLVQPVGSPLSLECTVEGTSNPNLYWYRQAAGRGLQLLFYSVGIGQISSEVPQNLSASRPQDRQFILSSKKLLLSDSGFYLCAWMRRLSGNTIYFGEGSWLTVV.

CDR3 sequence reads: CASSVASSSVQGNEQFF. DNA for the CDR3: TGTGCCAGCAGCGTAGCTTCGAGTAGCGTACAGGGGAACGAGCAGTTCTTC. This sequence joins TRBV9 and TRBJ2-1, with 7 bases lining up with TRBD1. The CDR3 is 17 amino acids. V lost 0 bases to trimming and J lost 10 bases; unmatched junction nucleotides: 16. Germline-derived CDR1 and CDR2 are SGDLS and YYNGEE.

V gene TRBV6-5 combines with J gene TRBJ1-1, with a tentative D call TRBD1 (6 bases). The length of the CDR3 is 14 residues. Germline V lookup: CDR1 MNHEY, CDR2 SVGAGI. Trimming took 6 bases from V and 0 from J, leaving 11 bases between them. CDR3 coding DNA: TGTGCCAGCAGGCCGGGACAAGTGAACACTGAAGCTTTCTTT. Protein sequence: CASRPGQVNTEAFF.